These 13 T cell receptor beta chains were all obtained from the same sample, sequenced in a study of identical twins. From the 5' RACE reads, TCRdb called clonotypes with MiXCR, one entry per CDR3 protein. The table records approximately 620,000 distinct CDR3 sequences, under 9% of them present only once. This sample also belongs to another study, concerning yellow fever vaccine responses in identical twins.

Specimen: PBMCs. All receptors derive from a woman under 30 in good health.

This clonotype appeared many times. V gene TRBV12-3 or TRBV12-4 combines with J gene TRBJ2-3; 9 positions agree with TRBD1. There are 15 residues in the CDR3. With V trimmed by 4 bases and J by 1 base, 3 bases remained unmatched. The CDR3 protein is CASSSGQGGTDTQYF. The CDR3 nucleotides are TGTGCCAGCAGTTCGGGACAGGGAGGCACAGATACGCAGTATTTT.

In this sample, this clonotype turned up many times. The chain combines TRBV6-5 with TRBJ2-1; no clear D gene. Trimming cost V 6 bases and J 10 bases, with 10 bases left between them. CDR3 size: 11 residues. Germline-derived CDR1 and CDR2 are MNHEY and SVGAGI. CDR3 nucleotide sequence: TGTGCCAGCAGGATATTGGGAGAGCAGTTCTTC. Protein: CASRILGEQFF.

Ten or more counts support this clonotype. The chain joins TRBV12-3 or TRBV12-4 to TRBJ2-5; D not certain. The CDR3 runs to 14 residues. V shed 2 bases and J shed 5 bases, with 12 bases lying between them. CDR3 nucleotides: TGTGCCAGCAGTTTAATCTCGCTCGGGGAGACCCAGTACTTC. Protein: CASSLISLGETQYF.

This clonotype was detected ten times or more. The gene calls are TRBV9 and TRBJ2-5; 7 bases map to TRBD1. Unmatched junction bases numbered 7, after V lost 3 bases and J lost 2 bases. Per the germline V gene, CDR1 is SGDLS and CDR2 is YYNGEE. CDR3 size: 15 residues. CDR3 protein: CASSEEGARQETQYF. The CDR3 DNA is TGTGCCAGCAGCGAAGAGGGGGCTAGGCAAGAGACCCAGTACTTC.

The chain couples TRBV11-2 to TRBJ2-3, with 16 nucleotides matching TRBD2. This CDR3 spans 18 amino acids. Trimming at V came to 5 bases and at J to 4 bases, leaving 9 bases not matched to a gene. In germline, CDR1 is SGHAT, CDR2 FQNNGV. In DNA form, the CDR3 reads TGTGCCAGCAGCCCGGGACTAGCGGGGGGGTTGGGGGCAGATACGCAGTATTTT. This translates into CASSPGLAGGLGADTQYF.

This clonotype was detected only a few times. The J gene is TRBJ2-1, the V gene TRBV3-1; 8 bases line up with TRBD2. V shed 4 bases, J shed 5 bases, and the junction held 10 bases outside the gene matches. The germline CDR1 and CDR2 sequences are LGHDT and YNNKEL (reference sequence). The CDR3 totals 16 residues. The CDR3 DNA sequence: TGTGCCAGCAGCCTCATGATGGCGGGGGGTAACAATGAGCAGTTCTTC. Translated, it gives CASSLMMAGGNNEQFF.

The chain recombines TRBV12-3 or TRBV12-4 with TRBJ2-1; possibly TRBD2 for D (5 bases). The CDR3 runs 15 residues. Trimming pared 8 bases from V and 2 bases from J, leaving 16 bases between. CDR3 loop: CASAPPGRAYNEQFF. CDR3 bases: TGTGCCAGCGCCCCTCCGGGGAGAGCCTACAATGAGCAGTTCTTC.

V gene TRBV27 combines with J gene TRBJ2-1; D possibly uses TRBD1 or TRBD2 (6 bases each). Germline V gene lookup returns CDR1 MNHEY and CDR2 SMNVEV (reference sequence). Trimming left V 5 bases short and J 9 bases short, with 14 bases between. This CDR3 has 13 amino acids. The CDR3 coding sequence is TGTGCCAGCAGTCCCGGGGGCAGGGGTGAGCAGTTCTTC. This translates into CASSPGGRGEQFF.

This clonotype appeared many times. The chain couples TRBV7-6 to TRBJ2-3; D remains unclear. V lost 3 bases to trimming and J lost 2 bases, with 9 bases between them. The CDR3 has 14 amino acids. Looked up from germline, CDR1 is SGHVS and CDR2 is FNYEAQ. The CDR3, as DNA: TGTGCCAGCAGCTTTTCGGGCCACACAGATACGCAGTATTTT. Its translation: CASSFSGHTDTQYF.

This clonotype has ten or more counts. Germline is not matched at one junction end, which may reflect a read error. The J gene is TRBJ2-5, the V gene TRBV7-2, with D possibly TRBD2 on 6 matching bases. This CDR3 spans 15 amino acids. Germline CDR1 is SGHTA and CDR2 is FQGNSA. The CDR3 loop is CASSLVSGAGETQYF. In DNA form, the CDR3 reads TGCGCCAGCAGCTTGGTGTCGGGAGCCGGGGAGACCCAGTACTTC.

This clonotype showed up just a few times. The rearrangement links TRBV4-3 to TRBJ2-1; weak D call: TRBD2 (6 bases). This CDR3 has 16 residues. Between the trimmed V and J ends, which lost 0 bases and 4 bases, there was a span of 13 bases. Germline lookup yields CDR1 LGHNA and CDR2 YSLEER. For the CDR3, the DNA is TGCGCCAGCAGCCAAGAGCAGGGAGGCTCGTACAATGAGCAGTTCTTC. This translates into CASSQEQGGSYNEQFF.

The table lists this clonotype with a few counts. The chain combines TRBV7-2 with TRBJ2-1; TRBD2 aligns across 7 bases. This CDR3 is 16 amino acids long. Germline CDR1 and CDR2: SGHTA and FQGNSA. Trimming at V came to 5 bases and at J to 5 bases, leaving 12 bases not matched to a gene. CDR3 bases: TGTGCCAGCAGCCCCGCCCATAGCGGGTTAAACAATGAGCAGTTCTTC. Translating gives CASSPAHSGLNNEQFF.

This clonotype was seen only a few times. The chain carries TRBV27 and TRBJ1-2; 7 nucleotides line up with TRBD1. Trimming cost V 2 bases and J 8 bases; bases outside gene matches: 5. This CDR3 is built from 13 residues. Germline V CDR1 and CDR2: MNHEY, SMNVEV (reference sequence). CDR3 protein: CASSLAGGGGYTF. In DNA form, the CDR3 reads TGTGCCAGCAGTTTAGCAGGGGGAGGAGGCTACACCTTC.